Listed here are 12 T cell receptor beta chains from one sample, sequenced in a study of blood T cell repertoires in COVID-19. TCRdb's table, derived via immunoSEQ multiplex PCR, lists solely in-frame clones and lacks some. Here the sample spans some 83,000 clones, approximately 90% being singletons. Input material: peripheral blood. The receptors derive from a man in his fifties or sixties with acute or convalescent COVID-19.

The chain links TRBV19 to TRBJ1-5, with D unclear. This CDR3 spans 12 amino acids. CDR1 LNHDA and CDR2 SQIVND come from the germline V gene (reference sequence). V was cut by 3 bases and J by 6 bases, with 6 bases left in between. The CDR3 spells CASSILGQPQHF. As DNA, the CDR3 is TGTGCCAGTAGTATTCTCGGTCAGCCCCAGCATTTT.

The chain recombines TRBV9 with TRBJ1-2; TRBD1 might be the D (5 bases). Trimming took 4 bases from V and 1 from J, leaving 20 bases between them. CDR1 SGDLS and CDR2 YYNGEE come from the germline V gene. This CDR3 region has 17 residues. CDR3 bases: TGTGCCAGCAGCCCAGACAGCGCCCGAAGTATTAACTATGGCTACACCTTC. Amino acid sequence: CASSPDSARSINYGYTF.

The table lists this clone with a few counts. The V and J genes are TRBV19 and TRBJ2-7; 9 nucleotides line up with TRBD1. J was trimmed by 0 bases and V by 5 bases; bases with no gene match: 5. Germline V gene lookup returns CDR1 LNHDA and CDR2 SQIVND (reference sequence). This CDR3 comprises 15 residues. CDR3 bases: TGTGCCAGTAGTCCCGGGACAGGGAGCTCCTACGAGCAGTACTTC. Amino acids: CASSPGTGSSYEQYF.

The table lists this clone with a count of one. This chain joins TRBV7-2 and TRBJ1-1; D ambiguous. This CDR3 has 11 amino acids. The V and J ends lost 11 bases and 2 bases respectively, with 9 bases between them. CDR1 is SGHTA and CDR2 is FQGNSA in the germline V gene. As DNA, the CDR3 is TGTGCCGCCCGGGGTAACACTGAAGCTTTCTTT. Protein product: CAARGNTEAFF.

The CDR3 region has the DNA TGTGCCAGCAAGCGGGGGCCCAGCACAGATACGCAGTATTTT. It codes for CASKRGPSTDTQYF. The V call is TRBV11-3, the J call TRBJ2-3; 8 bases fit TRBD2. CDR1 and CDR2 from the germline V gene are SGHNT and YENEEA. This CDR3 comprises 14 residues. V lost 7 bases to trimming and J lost 0 bases; unmatched junction nucleotides: 3.

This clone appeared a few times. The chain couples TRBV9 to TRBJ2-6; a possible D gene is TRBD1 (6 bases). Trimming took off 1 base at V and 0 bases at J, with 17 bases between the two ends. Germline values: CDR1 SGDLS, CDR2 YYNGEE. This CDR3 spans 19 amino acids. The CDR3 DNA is TGTGCCAGCAGCGTAACCTTTGACAGGATTCTCTCTGGGGCCAACGTCCTGACTTTC. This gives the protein CASSVTFDRILSGANVLTF.

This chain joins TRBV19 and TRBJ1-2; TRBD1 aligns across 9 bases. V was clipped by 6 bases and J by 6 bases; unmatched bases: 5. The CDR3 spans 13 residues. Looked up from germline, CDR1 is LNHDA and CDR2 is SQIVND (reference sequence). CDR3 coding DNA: TGTGCCAGTAGCCGGGACAGGGAAGATGGCTACACCTTC. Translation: CASSRDREDGYTF.

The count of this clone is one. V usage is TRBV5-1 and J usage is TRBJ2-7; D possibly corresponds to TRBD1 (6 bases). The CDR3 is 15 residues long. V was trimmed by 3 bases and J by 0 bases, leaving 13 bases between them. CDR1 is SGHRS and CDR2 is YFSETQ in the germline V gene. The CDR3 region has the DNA TGCGCCAGCAGCTCGGACAGCACCCTCTCCTACGAGCAGTACTTC. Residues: CASSSDSTLSYEQYF.

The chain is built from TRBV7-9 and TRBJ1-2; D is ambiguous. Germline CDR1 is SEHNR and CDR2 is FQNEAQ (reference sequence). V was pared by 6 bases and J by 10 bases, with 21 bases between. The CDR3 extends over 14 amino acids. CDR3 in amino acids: CASSGEQRPVDYTF. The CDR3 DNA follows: TGTGCCAGCAGTGGCGAACAGCGGCCCGTCGACTACACCTTC.

The chain's CDR3 is CAISESGWGGGRTEAFF. Written as DNA, the CDR3 is TGTGCCATCAGTGAGTCGGGTTGGGGGGGTGGCCGCACTGAAGCTTTCTTT. The rearrangement links TRBV10-3 to TRBJ1-1; tentatively, D is TRBD1 (5 bases). The V end lost 0 bases, the J end lost 4 bases, and 18 bases lay between the germline ends. CDR1 is ENHRY and CDR2 is SYGVKD in the germline V gene. The CDR3 sequence is 17 residues long.

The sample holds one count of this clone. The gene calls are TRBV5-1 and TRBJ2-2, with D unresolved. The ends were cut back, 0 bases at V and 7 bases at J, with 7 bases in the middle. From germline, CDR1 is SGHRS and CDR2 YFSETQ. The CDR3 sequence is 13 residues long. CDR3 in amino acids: CASSLVVSGELFF. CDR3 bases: TGCGCCAGCAGCTTGGTGGTGAGCGGGGAGCTGTTTTTT.

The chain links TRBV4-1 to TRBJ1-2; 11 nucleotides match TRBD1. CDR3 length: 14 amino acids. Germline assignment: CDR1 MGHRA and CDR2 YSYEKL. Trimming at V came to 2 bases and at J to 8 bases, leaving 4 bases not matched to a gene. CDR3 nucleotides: TGCGCCAGCAGCCAATCAAGGACAGGGGGCGGCTACACCTTC. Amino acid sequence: CASSQSRTGGGYTF.